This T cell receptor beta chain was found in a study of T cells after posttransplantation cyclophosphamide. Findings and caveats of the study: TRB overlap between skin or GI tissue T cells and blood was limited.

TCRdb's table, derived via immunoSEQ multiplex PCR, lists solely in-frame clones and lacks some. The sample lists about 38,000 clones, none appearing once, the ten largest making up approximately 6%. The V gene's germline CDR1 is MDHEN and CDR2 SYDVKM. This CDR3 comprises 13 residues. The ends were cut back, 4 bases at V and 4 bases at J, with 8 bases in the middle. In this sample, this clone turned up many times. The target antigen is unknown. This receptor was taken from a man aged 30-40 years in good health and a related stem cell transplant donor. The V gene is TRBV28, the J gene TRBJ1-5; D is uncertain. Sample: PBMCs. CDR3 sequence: CASSYTVNQPQHF. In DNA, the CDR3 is TGTGCCAGCAGTTATACAGTAAATCAGCCCCAGCATTTT.